This record looks at one T cell receptor (beta chain) sequence and its context. The data were taken from a study of blood T cell repertoires in COVID-19. Across the whole study: The United States, Italy and Spain supplied acute and convalescent COVID-19 samples.

Germline CDR1 SGHTA, CDR2 FQGTGA. The junction had 5 bases not matched to a gene; V was cut back by 1 base and J by 9 bases. The CDR3 loop spans 13 amino acids. Method: immunoSEQ multiplex PCR; TCRdb's copy keeps in-frame clones and lacks some. Seen here are roughly 120,000 clones, over 70% observed once, and the top ten hold approximately 7%. The chain recombines TRBV7-3 with TRBJ1-1; 7 nucleotides agree with TRBD1. This receptor was obtained from a woman aged 45 to 65 with acute or convalescent COVID-19. Sequencing was performed on peripheral blood. In DNA form, the CDR3 reads TGTGCCAGCAGCTTAATTCGGGACAGTCAAGCTTTCTTT. Its translation: CASSLIRDSQAFF. Combining the CDR3 with reference TRBV7-3 and TRBJ1-1 gives the whole variable domain GAGVSQTPSNKVTEKGKYVELRCDPISGHTALYWYRQSLGQGPEFLIYFQGTGAADDSGLPNDRFFAVRPEGSVSTLKIQRTERGDSAVYLCASSLIRDSQAFFGQGTRLTVV.